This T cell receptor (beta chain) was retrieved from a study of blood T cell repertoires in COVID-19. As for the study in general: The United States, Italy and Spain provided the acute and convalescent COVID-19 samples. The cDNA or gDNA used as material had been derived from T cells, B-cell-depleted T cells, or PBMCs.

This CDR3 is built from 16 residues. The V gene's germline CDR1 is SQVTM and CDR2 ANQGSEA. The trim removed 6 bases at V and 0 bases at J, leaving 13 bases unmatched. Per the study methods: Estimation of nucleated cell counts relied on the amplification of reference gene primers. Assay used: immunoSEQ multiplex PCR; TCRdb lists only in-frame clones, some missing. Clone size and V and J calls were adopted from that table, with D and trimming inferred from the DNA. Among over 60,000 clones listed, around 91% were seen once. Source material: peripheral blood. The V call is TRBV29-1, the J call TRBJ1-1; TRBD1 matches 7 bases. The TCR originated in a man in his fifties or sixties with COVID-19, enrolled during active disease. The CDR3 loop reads CSVKMGPGTVNTEAFF. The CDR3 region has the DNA TGCAGCGTAAAGATGGGTCCCGGGACAGTGAACACTGAAGCTTTCTTT.